Shown below are 25 T cell receptor beta chains from a single sample sequenced in a study of CD8+ T cells in alopecia areata. As to treatment: oral pan-JAK inhibitor, 5-10 mg twice daily. Once RNA had been extracted, it was reverse transcribed into cDNA to act as the sequencing template. The protocol was immunoSEQ multiplex PCR, while the TCRdb copy is restricted to in-frame clones and leaves out a portion. The table has fewer than 110,000 clones, 84% seen once. Sequenced here: CD8+ T cells sorted from blood, sampled at week 24, from a patient treated with tofacitinib. Receptors originate from a human donor with alopecia areata.

A few counts support this clone. The gene calls are TRBV7-8 and TRBJ2-7; TRBD1 or TRBD2 may be the D gene (5 bases each). Germline loops: CDR1 SGHVS, CDR2 FQNEAQ. V shed 1 base and J shed 2 bases, with 12 bases lying between them. The CDR3 consists of 15 residues. CDR3 sequence (DNA): TGTGCCAGCAGCTTAGGGGGACGAACTACCTACGAGCAGTACTTC. Protein product: CASSLGGRTTYEQYF.

The chain joins TRBV5-1 to TRBJ1-4; D not resolved. The CDR3 has 16 amino acids. Looked up from germline, CDR1 is SGHRS and CDR2 is YFSETQ. Trimming left V 2 bases short and J 8 bases short, with 19 bases between. In DNA form, the CDR3 reads TGCGCCAGCAGCTTCGCCGAGACCGGAAGAGGCGAAAAACTGTTTTTT. Translated: CASSFAETGRGEKLFF.

The chain recombines TRBV27 with TRBJ2-7, with 8 bases fitting TRBD1. The J segment lost 0 bases and the V segment lost 8 bases, leaving 3 bases of the junction unmatched. The length of the CDR3 is 13 residues. Germline V gene lookup returns CDR1 MNHEY and CDR2 SMNVEV (reference sequence). CDR3 amino acids: CASGQGSSYEQYF. CDR3 DNA: TGTGCCAGCGGACAGGGCAGCTCCTACGAGCAGTACTTC.

The chain uses TRBV27 and TRBJ1-3, with D hard to call. V lost 3 bases and J lost 0, with 9 bases in between. In germline, CDR1 is MNHEY, CDR2 SMNVEV (reference sequence). This CDR3 spans 15 amino acids. CDR3 sequence reads: CASSLLGSSGNTIYF. The CDR3 DNA sequence: TGTGCCAGCAGTTTGTTGGGGAGCTCTGGAAACACCATATATTTT.

The chain joins TRBV5-1 to TRBJ1-5, with no clear D. The V end was cut by 0 bases, the J end by 2 bases, with 12 bases between. Germline CDR1 is SGHRS and CDR2 is YFSETQ. This CDR3 contains 16 residues. CDR3 region: CASSLGDRSGNQPQHF. CDR3 in DNA: TGCGCCAGCAGCTTGGGAGACCGTTCGGGCAATCAGCCCCAGCATTTT.

The rearrangement uses TRBV4-1 and TRBJ2-5; D is possibly TRBD2 (5 bases). From germline, CDR1 is MGHRA and CDR2 YSYEKL. Trimming cost V 4 bases and J 2 bases, with 17 bases left between them. The CDR3 runs 16 residues. This chain's CDR3 is CASSLLRARGQETQYF. The CDR3 DNA follows: TGCGCCAGCAGCCTACTCCGGGCCCGGGGACAAGAGACCCAGTACTTC.

In its sample, this clone was seen once. The chain links TRBV15 to TRBJ2-7; 7 bases fit TRBD2. V trimming: 4 bases; J trimming: 0 bases; junction bases outside the gene matches: 12. CDR3 size: 17 residues. Germline assignment: CDR1 LNHNV and CDR2 YYDKDF (reference sequence). CDR3: CATSNWGLTGASYEQYF. The CDR3 region has the DNA TGTGCCACCAGCAACTGGGGACTAACGGGAGCCTCCTACGAGCAGTACTTC.

The J gene is TRBJ1-5, the V gene TRBV6-6, with 8 bases aligning to TRBD1. Trimming took 8 bases from V and 7 from J; bases not matched to a gene: 4. The CDR3 sequence is 12 residues long. CDR1 MNHNY and CDR2 SVGAGI come from the germline V gene (reference sequence). For the CDR3, the DNA is TGTGCCAGCGGACAGGGTATACAGCCCCAGCATTTT. As protein: CASGQGIQPQHF.

V is TRBV4-3 and J is TRBJ2-1; 8 nucleotides line up with TRBD2. J was trimmed by 9 bases and V by 4 bases; bases with no gene match: 17. CDR3 length equals 17 residues. From germline, CDR1 is LGHNA and CDR2 YSLEER. DNA for the CDR3: TGCGCCAGCAGCCCCGAAGAACATAGCGGGGTGAATAGTGAGCAGTTCTTC. Its protein is CASSPEEHSGVNSEQFF.

The chain has TRBV9 and TRBJ2-3; D not resolved. CDR3 size: 14 residues. Germline assignment: CDR1 SGDLS and CDR2 YYNGEE. Trimming stripped 0 bases from V and 0 bases from J, with 5 bases between. In DNA form, the CDR3 reads TGTGCCAGCAGCGTAGCCGGTAGCACAGATACGCAGTATTTT. Translated: CASSVAGSTDTQYF.

This chain links TRBV29-1 with TRBJ1-1; D possibly corresponds to TRBD1 (6 bases). Deletions cut 4 bases from V and 8 bases from J, with 8 bases between. The germline V gene encodes CDR1 SQVTM and CDR2 ANQGSEA. This CDR3 spans 10 amino acids. CDR3 residues: CSVVDREAFF. CDR3 coding DNA: TGCAGCGTTGTAGACAGGGAAGCTTTCTTT.

The chain carries TRBV5-1 and TRBJ2-6; perhaps TRBD2 as D (5 bases). Deletions cut 0 bases from V and 2 bases from J, with 15 bases between. The CDR3 loop spans 18 amino acids. Per the germline V gene, CDR1 is SGHRS and CDR2 is YFSETQ. The CDR3 here is CASSLGHRDYTGANVLTF. The CDR3 coding sequence is TGCGCCAGCAGCTTGGGACATCGAGACTATACTGGGGCCAACGTCCTGACTTTC.

The rearrangement uses TRBV7-6 and TRBJ2-3, with 12 bases identical to TRBD2. V shed 4 bases and J 0 bases; nucleotides not matched to a gene: 2. This CDR3 comprises 16 residues. Germline CDR1 is SGHVS and CDR2 is FNYEAQ. The CDR3 spells CASSSGTSGSTDTQYF. The CDR3 coding sequence is TGTGCCAGCAGCTCCGGGACTAGCGGGAGCACAGATACGCAGTATTTT.

This sequence joins TRBV19 and TRBJ1-2, with a tentative D call TRBD1 (5 bases). Between the trimmed V and J ends, which lost 8 bases and 4 bases, there was a span of 14 bases. Germline CDR1 reads LNHDA; CDR2 reads SQIVND (reference sequence). This CDR3 comprises 13 residues. DNA for the CDR3: TGTGCCAGTGTACCAGGGTCAGGCTATGGCTACACCTTC. The encoded protein is CASVPGSGYGYTF.

This clone was counted ten times or more. The chain is built from TRBV6-5 and TRBJ2-7, with no clear D. V was shortened by 0 bases and J by 0 bases, with 12 bases between the two germline ends. The CDR3 has 16 residues. Germline assignment: CDR1 MNHEY and CDR2 SVGAGI. The CDR3 nucleotides read TGTGCCAGCAGTTACTCGGGCTCCTACGCCTCCTACGAGCAGTACTTC. The encoded protein is CASSYSGSYASYEQYF.

This sequence joins TRBV29-1 and TRBJ2-7; 8 nucleotides align to TRBD1. Trimming at V came to 1 base and at J to 4 bases, leaving 3 bases not matched to a gene. This CDR3 has 13 residues. Per the germline V gene, CDR1 is SQVTM and CDR2 is ANQGSEA. The CDR3 loop is CSVEGTGTYEQYF. CDR3 coding DNA: TGCAGCGTTGAAGGGACAGGGACGTACGAGCAGTACTTC.

The chain is built from TRBV2 and TRBJ1-2; D gene uncertain. Trimming cost V 5 bases and J 5 bases, with 15 bases left between them. Germline CDR1 reads SNHLY; CDR2 reads FYNNEI. The CDR3 runs 14 residues. As DNA, the CDR3 is TGTGCCAGCAGTTGGGGTTGGGCGGGATATGGCTACACCTTC. Its protein product is CASSWGWAGYGYTF.

The rearrangement links TRBV4-3 to TRBJ2-1; no clear D gene. The CDR3 totals 16 residues. V dropped 0 bases and J dropped 6 bases, with 15 bases sitting between them. CDR1 is LGHNA and CDR2 is YSLEER in the germline V gene. This CDR3 is CASSQDWPGQSNEQFF. The CDR3 coding sequence is TGCGCCAGCAGCCAAGATTGGCCAGGCCAATCCAATGAGCAGTTCTTC.

This sequence joins TRBV2 and TRBJ1-5; TRBD1 is a possible D gene (5 bases). V was clipped by 4 bases and J by 0 bases, with 10 bases between them. This CDR3 is built from 15 residues. CDR1 and CDR2 from the germline V gene are SNHLY and FYNNEI. The CDR3 here is CASSGTDNSNQPQHF. For the CDR3, the DNA is TGTGCCAGCAGTGGGACGGACAATAGCAATCAGCCCCAGCATTTT.

This clone was recorded a few times. The V gene is TRBV6-5, the J gene TRBJ2-6; D is perhaps TRBD1 (6 bases). Deletions cut 6 bases from V and 5 bases from J, with 8 bases between. Germline V CDR1 and CDR2: MNHEY, SVGAGI. CDR3 size: 13 residues. As DNA, the CDR3 is TGTGCCAGCAGCAGGGGCTGGGCCAACGTCCTGACTTTC. This gives the protein CASSRGWANVLTF.

This clone showed up just a few times. The chain carries TRBV27 and TRBJ2-4; 9 nucleotides align to TRBD2. The germline V gene has CDR1 MNHEY and CDR2 SMNVEV (reference sequence). CDR3 size: 16 residues. V lost 6 bases and J lost 2; bases outside the gene matches: 8. In DNA, the CDR3 is TGTGCCAGCAGCCCTCTTAGCGGGGGACCCAAAAACATTCAGTACTTC. This gives the protein CASSPLSGGPKNIQYF.

This chain joins TRBV4-2 and TRBJ2-7; D is uncertain. V gave up 0 bases and J gave up 2 bases, with 8 bases separating them. The CDR3 spans 14 residues. Germline V gene lookup returns CDR1 LGHNA and CDR2 YNFKEQ. CDR3 in amino acids: CASSQDVRPYEQYF. CDR3 nucleotide sequence: TGTGCCAGCAGCCAAGATGTCAGGCCCTACGAGCAGTACTTC.

The rearrangement uses TRBV29-1 and TRBJ1-1; D may be TRBD1 (5 bases). Germline CDR1 SQVTM, CDR2 ANQGSEA. CDR3 length equals 15 residues. V lost 6 bases and J 1 base, leaving 18 bases between the germline ends. In DNA form, the CDR3 reads TGCAGCGTCGGGGGGTCGGACGTTAAGAACACTGAAGCTTTCTTT. As protein: CSVGGSDVKNTEAFF.

The chain couples TRBV5-5 to TRBJ2-5, with TRBD1 identical over 12 bases. The CDR3 totals 15 residues. After removal of 4 bases from V and 4 bases from J, the junction contained 5 bases not matched to a gene. CDR1 SGHKS and CDR2 YYEKEE come from the germline V gene (reference sequence). CDR3 nucleotides: TGTGCCAGCAGCGGGGGACAGGGGGCAAGAGAGACCCAGTACTTC. Protein: CASSGGQGARETQYF.

This clone was observed once. J is TRBJ1-1 and V is TRBV7-8; possibly TRBD1 for D (5 bases). Trimming took off 1 base at V and 5 bases at J, with 17 bases between the two ends. The germline gives CDR1 SGHVS, CDR2 FQNEAQ. This CDR3 has 16 amino acids. For the CDR3, the DNA is TGTGCCAGCAGCTTAGAGGCTTTGGGGGGAAGAACTGAAGCTTTCTTT. Its translation: CASSLEALGGRTEAFF.